Listed below are T cell receptor beta chains from one sample, sequenced in a study of cytomegalovirus exposure and HLA in healthy donors. Clones were read by immunoSEQ multiplex PCR, and TCRdb kept only the in-frame ones, dropping some. This table holds over 150,000 clones, roughly 80% found once. Sequences were obtained from PBMCs. Every receptor here comes from a woman between 45 and 60 years old in good health and CMV-seronegative. Both conserved end residues are part of each CDR3. D genes are given only for firm matches. Clone size, where shown, is once, few, many, or a class for clones that have expanded.

D gene,V gene,clone size,J gene,CDR3 protein,CDR3 DNA
-,TRBV19,few,TRBJ1-1,CASSIWGRDTEAFF,TGTGCCAGTAGTATTTGGGGCAGGGACACTGAAGCTTTCTTT
TRBD1,TRBV11-2,-,TRBJ2-2,CASSLFRDRGLDTGELFF,TGTGCCAGCAGCTTATTCCGGGACAGGGGGTTAGACACCGGGGAGCTGTTTTTT
-,TRBV5-1,once,TRBJ2-3,CASSFAGSGDTQYF,TGCGCCAGCAGCTTCGCGGGATCAGGAGATACGCAGTATTTT
TRBD1,TRBV6-5,-,TRBJ2-1,CASSLTGASNNEQFF,TGTGCCAGCAGCCTGACAGGGGCCTCTAACAATGAGCAGTTCTTC
-,TRBV6-5,-,TRBJ1-5,CASSPGTLNQPQHF,TGTGCCAGCAGTCCGGGTACCCTCAATCAGCCCCAGCATTTT
-,TRBV5-1,-,TRBJ2-7,CASSLRQGTYEQYF,TGCGCCAGCAGCTTGAGGCAGGGGACCTACGAGCAGTACTTC
-,TRBV2,few,TRBJ2-1,CASSASDYSHGEQFF,TGTGCCAGCAGTGCCAGCGACTACTCTCATGGTGAGCAGTTCTTC
TRBD1,TRBV7-2,-,TRBJ1-6,CASSLEGGRVSPLHF,TGTGCCAGCAGCTTAGAAGGGGGCCGAGTTTCACCCCTCCACTTT
TRBD1,TRBV19,-,TRBJ1-5,CASSTGQGNQPQHF,TGTGCCAGTAGTACGGGACAGGGAAATCAGCCCCAGCATTTT
-,TRBV6-1,-,TRBJ2-7,CASSEDGTGVLNEQYF,TGTGCCAGCAGTGAAGATGGGACGGGGGTTTTAAACGAGCAGTACTTC
-,TRBV19,-,TRBJ1-1,CASSAQGSSAEAFF,TGTGCCAGTAGTGCTCAGGGGAGCAGTGCTGAAGCTTTCTTT
TRBD2,TRBV4-3,-,TRBJ2-3,CASSQELAGGTDTQYF,TGCGCCAGCAGCCAAGAGCTAGCGGGTGGCACAGATACGCAGTATTTT
TRBD1,TRBV28,-,TRBJ2-2,CASRGQGGSAGELFF,TGTGCCAGCCGTGGACAGGGGGGATCTGCCGGGGAGCTGTTTTTT
-,TRBV15,-,TRBJ1-3,CATSRDLGSSGNTIYF,TGTGCCACCAGCAGAGATCTGGGGAGCTCTGGAAACACCATATATTTT
-,TRBV7-6,-,TRBJ2-2,CASSTDRSAGELFF,TGTGCCAGCAGCACCGACAGGTCAGCCGGGGAGCTGTTTTTT
-,TRBV4-3,-,TRBJ2-7,CASSQVGLGGYEQYF,TGCGCCAGCAGCCAAGTGGGTCTCGGAGGGTACGAGCAGTACTTC
-,TRBV7-7,-,TRBJ1-4,CASSLETATTNEKLFF,TGTGCCAGCAGCTTAGAAACAGCAACAACTAATGAAAAACTGTTTTTT
TRBD2,TRBV5-4,once,TRBJ2-7,CASSSGLGGYEQYF,TGTGCCAGCAGCTCGGGACTAGGAGGCTACGAGCAGTACTTC
TRBD1,TRBV5-1,-,TRBJ2-5,CASSLEQGMETQYF,TGCGCCAGCAGCTTGGAACAGGGGATGGAGACCCAGTACTTC
TRBD2,TRBV6-1,-,TRBJ2-2,CASVGRTGELFF,TGTGCCAGCGTCGGGAGGACCGGGGAGCTGTTTTTT
-,TRBV4-1,few,TRBJ2-1,CASSLFLGHGNEQFF,TGCGCCAGCAGCCTCTTCCTAGGTCATGGCAATGAGCAGTTCTTC
TRBD1,TRBV7-9,-,TRBJ1-4,CASSSGQGEREKLFF,TGTGCCAGCAGTTCCGGACAGGGGGAACGGGAAAAACTGTTTTTT
-,TRBV2,-,TRBJ1-5,CASSGTNSNQPQHF,TGTGCCAGCAGTGGGACAAATAGCAATCAGCCCCAGCATTTT
TRBD2,TRBV11-2,-,TRBJ2-3,CASTLRFQGGDTDTQYF,TGTGCCAGCACGCTACGGTTTCAGGGAGGGGACACAGATACGCAGTATTTT
-,TRBV6-1,-,TRBJ1-1,CASKRGSQNTEAFF,TGTGCCAGCAAGCGTGGCTCCCAGAACACTGAAGCTTTCTTT
TRBD1,TRBV2,-,TRBJ1-6,CASSNRGSVSPLHF,TGTGCCAGCAGTAACAGGGGTTCGGTCTCACCCCTCCACTTT
TRBD1,TRBV29-1,-,TRBJ1-4,CSVSDRADEKLFF,TGCAGCGTTTCGGACAGGGCGGATGAAAAACTGTTTTTT
-,TRBV7-9,once,TRBJ1-4,CSSSLVALEKLFF,TGTTCCAGCAGCTTAGTGGCTCTGGAAAAACTGTTTTTT
-,TRBV19,few,TRBJ2-7,CASSIGGGGQIYEQYF,TGTGCCAGTAGTATAGGTGGAGGTGGACAGATCTACGAGCAGTACTTC
-,TRBV7-2,-,TRBJ2-1,CASSPQRGIGEQFF,TGTGCCAGCAGCCCGCAAAGGGGAATCGGTGAGCAGTTCTTC
-,TRBV19,-,TRBJ1-1,CALWVQGGAFF,TGTGCCCTTTGGGTCCAAGGGGGAGCTTTCTTT
-,TRBV27,-,TRBJ2-3,CASSFGIQNTDTQYF,TGTGCCAGCAGTTTTGGCATCCAAAACACAGATACGCAGTATTTT
-,TRBV19,-,TRBJ2-7,CASATSFYEQYF,TGTGCCAGCGCGACAAGTTTCTACGAGCAGTACTTC
TRBD2,TRBV11-2,few,TRBJ2-1,CASSRVAGGGDEQFF,TGTGCCAGCAGCCGCGTGGCGGGGGGCGGCGATGAGCAGTTCTTC
TRBD2,TRBV30,-,TRBJ2-1,CAWTSGGSYNEQFF,TGTGCCTGGACTAGCGGGGGCTCCTACAATGAGCAGTTCTTC
-,TRBV18,-,TRBJ2-7,CASSPRDNPYEQYF,TGTGCCAGCTCACCCCGGGACAACCCCTACGAGCAGTACTTC
-,TRBV4-2,-,TRBJ2-7,CASSQDPSPLYEQYF,TGTGCCAGCAGCCAAGATCCCTCCCCTCTCTACGAGCAGTACTTC